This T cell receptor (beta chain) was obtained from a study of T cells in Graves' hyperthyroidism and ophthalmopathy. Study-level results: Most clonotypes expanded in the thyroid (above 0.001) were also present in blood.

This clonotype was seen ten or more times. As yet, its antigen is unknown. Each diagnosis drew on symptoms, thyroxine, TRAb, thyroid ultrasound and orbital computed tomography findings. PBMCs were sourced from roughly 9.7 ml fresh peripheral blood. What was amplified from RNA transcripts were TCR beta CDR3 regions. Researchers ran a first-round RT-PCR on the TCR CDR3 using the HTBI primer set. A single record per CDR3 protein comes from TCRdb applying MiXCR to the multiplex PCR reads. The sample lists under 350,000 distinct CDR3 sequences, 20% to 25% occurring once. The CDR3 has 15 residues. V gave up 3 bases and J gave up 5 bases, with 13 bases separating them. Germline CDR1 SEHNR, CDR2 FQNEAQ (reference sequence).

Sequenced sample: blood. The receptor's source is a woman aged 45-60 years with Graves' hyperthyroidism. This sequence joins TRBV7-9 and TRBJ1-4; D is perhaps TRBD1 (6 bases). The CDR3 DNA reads TGTGCCAGCAGCTTGACAGGAAACGGAAATGAAAAACTGTTTTTT. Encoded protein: CASSLTGNGNEKLFF.